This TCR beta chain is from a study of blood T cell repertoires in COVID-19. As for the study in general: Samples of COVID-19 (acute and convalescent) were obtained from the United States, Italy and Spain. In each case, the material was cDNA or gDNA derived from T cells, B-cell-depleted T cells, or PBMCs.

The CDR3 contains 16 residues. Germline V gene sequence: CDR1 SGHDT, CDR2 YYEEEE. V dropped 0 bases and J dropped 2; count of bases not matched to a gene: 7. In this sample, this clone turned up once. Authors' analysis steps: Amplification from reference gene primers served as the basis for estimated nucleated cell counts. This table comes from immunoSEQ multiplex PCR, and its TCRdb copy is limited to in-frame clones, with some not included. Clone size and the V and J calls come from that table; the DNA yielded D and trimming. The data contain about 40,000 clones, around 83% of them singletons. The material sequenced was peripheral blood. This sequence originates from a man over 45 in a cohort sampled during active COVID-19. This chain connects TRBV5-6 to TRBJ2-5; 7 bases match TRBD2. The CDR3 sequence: CASSLGPGGEQETQYF. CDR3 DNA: TGTGCCAGCAGCTTGGGGCCGGGGGGAGAACAAGAGACCCAGTACTTC.